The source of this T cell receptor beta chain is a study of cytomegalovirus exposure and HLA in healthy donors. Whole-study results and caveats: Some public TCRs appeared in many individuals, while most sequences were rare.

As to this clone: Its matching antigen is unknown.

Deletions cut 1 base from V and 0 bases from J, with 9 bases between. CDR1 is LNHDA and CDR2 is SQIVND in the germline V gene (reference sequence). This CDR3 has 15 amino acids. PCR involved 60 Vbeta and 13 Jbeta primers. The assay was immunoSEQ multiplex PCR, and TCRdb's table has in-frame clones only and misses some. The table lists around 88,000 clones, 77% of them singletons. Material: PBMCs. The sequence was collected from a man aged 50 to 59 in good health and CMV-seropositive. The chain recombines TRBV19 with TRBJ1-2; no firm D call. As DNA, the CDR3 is TGTGCCAGTAGTATAGGAGGCAAAACTAACTATGGCTACACCTTC. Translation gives CASSIGGKTNYGYTF.